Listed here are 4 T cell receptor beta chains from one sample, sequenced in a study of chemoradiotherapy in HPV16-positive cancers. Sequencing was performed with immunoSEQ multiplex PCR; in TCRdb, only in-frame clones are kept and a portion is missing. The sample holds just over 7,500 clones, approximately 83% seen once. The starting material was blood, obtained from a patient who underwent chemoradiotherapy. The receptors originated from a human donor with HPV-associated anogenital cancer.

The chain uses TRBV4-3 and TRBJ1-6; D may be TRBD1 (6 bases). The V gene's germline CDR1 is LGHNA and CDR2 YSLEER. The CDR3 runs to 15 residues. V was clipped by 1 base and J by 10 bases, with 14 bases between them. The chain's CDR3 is CASSQGVQGWSPLHF. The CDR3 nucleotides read TGCGCCAGCAGCCAAGGGGTACAGGGTTGGTCACCCCTCCACTTT.

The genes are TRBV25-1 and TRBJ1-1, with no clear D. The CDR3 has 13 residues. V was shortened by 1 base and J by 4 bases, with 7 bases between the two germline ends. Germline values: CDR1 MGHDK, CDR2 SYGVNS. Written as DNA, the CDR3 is TGTGCCAGCAGTGAATGGGGTATCACTGAAGCTTTCTTT. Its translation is CASSEWGITEAFF. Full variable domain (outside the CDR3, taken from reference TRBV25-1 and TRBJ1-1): EADIYQTPRYLVIGTGKKITLECSQTMGHDKMYWYQQDPGMELHLIHYSYGVNSTEKGDLSSESTVSRIRTEHFPLTLESARPSHTSQYLCASSEWGITEAFFGQGTRLTVV.

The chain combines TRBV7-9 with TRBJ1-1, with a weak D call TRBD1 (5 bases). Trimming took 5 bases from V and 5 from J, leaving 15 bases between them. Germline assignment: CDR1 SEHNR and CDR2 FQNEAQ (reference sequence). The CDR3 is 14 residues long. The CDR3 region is CASSPISGGTEAFF. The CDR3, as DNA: TGTGCCAGCAGCCCAATTAGTGGGGGGACTGAAGCTTTCTTT.

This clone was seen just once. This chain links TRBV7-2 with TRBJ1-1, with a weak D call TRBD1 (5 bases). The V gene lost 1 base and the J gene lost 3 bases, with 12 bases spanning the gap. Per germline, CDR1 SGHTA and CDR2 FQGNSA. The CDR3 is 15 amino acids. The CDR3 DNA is TGTGCCAGCAGCTTAGTTCTGGGGCCCCACACTGAAGCTTTCTTT. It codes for CASSLVLGPHTEAFF.